The clone carrying this T cell receptor (beta chain) qualifies as medium-sized. Its antigen is still unknown. This entry comes from a study of cytomegalovirus exposure and HLA in healthy donors. Study background: A later analysis reported the same platform for the 90 to 150 validation repertoires and the 500 to 700 first-cohort repertoires. Whole-study results and caveats: Investigators reported about 160 TCR beta chains as tied to cytomegalovirus. Most TCR sequences were uncommon, yet certain public TCRs appeared in many donors. CMV antigen specificity of three CMV-associated chains was confirmed in vitro.

The V and J ends lost 5 bases and 4 bases, in that order; junction bases with no gene match: 14. The CDR3 is made up of 16 amino acids. Per germline, CDR1 SGHVS and CDR2 FQNEAQ. The assay was immunoSEQ multiplex PCR, and TCRdb's table has in-frame clones only and misses some. The sample has 150,000 to 200,000 clones, 75% to 95% seen once. The V gene is TRBV7-8, the J gene TRBJ2-7, with 7 bases that match TRBD2. The sequence derives from a woman between 18 and 30 years old in good health and CMV-seropositive. Specimen: PBMCs. In nucleotides, the CDR3 is TGTGCCAGCAGCCCAATACCCGGGACTACCCATTACGAGCAGTACTTC. Protein: CASSPIPGTTHYEQYF.